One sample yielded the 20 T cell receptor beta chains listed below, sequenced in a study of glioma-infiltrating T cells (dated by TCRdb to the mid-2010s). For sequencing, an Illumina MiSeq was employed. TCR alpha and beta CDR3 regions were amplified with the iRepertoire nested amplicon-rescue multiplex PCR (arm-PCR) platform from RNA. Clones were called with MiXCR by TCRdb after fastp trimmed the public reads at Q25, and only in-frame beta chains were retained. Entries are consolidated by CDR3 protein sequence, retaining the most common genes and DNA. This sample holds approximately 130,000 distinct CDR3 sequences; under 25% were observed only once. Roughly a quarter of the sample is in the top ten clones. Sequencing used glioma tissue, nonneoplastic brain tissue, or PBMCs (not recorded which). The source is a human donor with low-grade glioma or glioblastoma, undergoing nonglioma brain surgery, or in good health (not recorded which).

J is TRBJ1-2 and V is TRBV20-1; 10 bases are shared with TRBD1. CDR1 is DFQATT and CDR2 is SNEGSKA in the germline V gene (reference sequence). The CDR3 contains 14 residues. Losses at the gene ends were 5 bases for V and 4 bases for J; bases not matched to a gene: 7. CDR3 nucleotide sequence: TGCAGTGCTTCCGGGACAGGGGCGGGCTATGGCTACACCTTC. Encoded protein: CSASGTGAGYGYTF.

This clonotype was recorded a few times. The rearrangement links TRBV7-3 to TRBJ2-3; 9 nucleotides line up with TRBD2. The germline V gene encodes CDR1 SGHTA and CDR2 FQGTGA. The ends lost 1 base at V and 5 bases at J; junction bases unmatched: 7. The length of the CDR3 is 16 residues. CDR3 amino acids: CASSLRFAGGKDTQYF. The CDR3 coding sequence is TGTGCCAGCAGCTTAAGGTTCGCGGGGGGGAAAGATACGCAGTATTTT. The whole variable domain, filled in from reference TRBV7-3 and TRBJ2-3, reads GAGVSQTPSNKVTEKGKYVELRCDPISGHTALYWYRQSLGQGPEFLIYFQGTGAADDSGLPNDRFFAVRPEGSVSTLKIQRTERGDSAVYLCASSLRFAGGKDTQYFGPGTRLTVL.

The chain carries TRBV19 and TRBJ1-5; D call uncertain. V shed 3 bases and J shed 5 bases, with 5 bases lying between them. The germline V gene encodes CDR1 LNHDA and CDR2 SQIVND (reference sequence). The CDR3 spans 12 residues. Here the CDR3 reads CASSIWDQPQHF. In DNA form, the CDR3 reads TGTGCCAGTAGTATTTGGGATCAGCCCCAGCATTTT.

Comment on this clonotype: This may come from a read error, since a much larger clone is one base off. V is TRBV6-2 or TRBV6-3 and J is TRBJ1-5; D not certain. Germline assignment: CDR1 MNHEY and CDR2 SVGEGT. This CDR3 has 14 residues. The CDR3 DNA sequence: TGTGCCACTCTTCGGACGTTTAACAATCGGCCCCAGCATTTT. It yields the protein CATLRTFNNRPQHF.

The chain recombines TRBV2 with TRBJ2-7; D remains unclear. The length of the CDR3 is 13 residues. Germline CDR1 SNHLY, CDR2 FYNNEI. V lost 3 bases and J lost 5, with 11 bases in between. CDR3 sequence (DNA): TGTGCCAGCAGTGAGTCTTGGGCCCACGAGCAGTACGTC. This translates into CASSESWAHEQYV.

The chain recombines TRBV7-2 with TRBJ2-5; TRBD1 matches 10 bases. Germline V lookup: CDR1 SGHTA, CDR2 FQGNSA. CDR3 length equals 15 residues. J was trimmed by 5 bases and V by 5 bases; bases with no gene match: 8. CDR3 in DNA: TGTGCCAGCAGCGCCGAGACAGGGGGCGATGAGACCCAGTACTTC. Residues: CASSAETGGDETQYF.

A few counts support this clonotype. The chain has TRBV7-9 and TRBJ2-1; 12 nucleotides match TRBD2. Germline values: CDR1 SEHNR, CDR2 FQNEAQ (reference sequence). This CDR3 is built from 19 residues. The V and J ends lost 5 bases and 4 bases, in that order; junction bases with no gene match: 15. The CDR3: CASSRKTLPSGGGYNEQFF. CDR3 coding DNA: TGTGCCAGCAGCCGAAAGACCCTCCCTAGCGGGGGGGGTTACAATGAGCAGTTCTTC. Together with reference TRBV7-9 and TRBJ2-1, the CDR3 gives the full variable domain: DTGVSQNPRHKITKRGQNVTFRCDPISEHNRLYWYRQTLGQGPEFLTYFQNEAQLEKSRLLSDRFSAERPKGSFSTLEIQRTEQGDSAMYLCASSRKTLPSGGGYNEQFFGPGTRLTVL.

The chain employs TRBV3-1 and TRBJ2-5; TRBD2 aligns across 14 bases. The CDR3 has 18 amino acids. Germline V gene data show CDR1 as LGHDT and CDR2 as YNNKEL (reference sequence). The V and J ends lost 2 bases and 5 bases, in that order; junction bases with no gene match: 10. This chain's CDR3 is CASSQTGLAGGRRETQYF. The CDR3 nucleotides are TGTGCCAGCAGCCAAACCGGACTAGCGGGGGGAAGGCGGGAGACCCAGTACTTC.

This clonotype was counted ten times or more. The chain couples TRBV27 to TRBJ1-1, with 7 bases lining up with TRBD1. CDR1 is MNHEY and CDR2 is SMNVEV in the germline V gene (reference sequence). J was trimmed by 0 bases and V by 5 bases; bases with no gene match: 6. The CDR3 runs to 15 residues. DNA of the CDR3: TGTGCCAGCAGTCTCCGGACAGGCCTGAACACTGAAGCTTTCTTT. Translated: CASSLRTGLNTEAFF.

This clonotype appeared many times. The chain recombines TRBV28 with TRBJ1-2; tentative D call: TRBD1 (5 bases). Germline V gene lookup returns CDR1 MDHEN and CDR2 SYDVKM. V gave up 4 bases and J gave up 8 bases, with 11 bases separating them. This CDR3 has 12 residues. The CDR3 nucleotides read TGTGCCAGCAGTTCAGCCCGGACAGGCTACACCTTC. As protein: CASSSARTGYTF.

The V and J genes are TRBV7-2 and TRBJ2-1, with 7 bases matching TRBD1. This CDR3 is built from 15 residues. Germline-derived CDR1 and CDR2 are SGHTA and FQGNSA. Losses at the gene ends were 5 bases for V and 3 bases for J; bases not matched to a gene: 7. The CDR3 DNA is TGTGCCAGCAGCCGCCGGGACAGAGACTACAATGAGCAGTTCTTC. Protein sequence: CASSRRDRDYNEQFF.

Here the CDR3 reads CASSPGVGTGDNYNEQFF. In DNA form, the CDR3 reads TGTGCCAGCAGCCCGGGGGTTGGGACAGGGGATAACTACAATGAGCAGTTCTTC. V is TRBV11-3 and J is TRBJ2-1; TRBD1 matches at 10 bases. The CDR3 spans 18 residues. The trim removed 5 bases at V and 3 bases at J, leaving 13 bases unmatched. Germline V gene sequence: CDR1 SGHNT, CDR2 YENEEA.

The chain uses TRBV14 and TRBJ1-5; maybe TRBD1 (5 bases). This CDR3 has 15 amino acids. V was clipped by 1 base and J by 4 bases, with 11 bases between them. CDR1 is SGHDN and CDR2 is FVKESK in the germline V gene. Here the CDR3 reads CASSQGGGPNQPQHF. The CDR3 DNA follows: TGTGCCAGCAGCCAAGGGGGGGGACCTAATCAGCCCCAGCATTTT.

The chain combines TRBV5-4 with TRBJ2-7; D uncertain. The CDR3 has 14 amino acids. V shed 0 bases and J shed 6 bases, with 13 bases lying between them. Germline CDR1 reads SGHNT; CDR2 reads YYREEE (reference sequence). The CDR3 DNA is TGTGCCAGCAGCTTGGCCTCCGGGTTCGGCGAGCAGTACGTC. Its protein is CASSLASGFGEQYV.

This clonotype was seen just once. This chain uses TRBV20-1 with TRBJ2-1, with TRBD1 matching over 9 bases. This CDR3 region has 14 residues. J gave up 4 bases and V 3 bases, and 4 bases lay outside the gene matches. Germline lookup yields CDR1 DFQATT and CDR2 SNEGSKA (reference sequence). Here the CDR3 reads CSASMTGGYNEQFF. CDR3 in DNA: TGCAGTGCTAGTATGACAGGGGGATACAATGAGCAGTTCTTC.

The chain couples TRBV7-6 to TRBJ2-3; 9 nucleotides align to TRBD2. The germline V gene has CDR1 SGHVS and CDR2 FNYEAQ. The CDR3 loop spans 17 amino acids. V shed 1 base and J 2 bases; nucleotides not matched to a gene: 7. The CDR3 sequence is CASSLGLGLAPTDTQYF. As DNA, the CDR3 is TGTGCCAGCAGCTTAGGGCTGGGACTAGCCCCCACAGATACGCAGTATTTT.

The CDR3 sequence is CAIRRRFF. In DNA, the CDR3 is TGTGCCATCAGGCGGCGGTTTTTT. This chain links TRBV7-9 with TRBJ1-4; D ambiguous. CDR1 is SEHNR, CDR2 FQNEAQ, per germline (reference sequence). Trimming took 10 bases from V and 16 from J, leaving 10 bases between them. This CDR3 comprises 8 residues.

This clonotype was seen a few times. CDR3 sequence reads: CSVRGAGVFTEAFF. The DNA of the CDR3 is TGCAGCGTTCGTGGTGCAGGGGTCTTTACTGAAGCTTTCTTT. V is TRBV29-1 and J is TRBJ1-1, with D possibly being TRBD1 (6 bases). This CDR3 comprises 14 residues. Germline V CDR1 and CDR2: SQVTM, ANQGSEA. V lost 5 bases to trimming and J lost 5 bases, with 18 bases between them.

The CDR3 protein is CSAGWGTDTQYF. The CDR3 DNA follows: TGCAGTGCTGGATGGGGGACAGATACGCAGTATTTT. The chain has TRBV20-1 and TRBJ2-3, with D perhaps TRBD1 or TRBD2 (5 bases each). Germline CDR1 and CDR2: DFQATT and SNEGSKA (reference sequence). CDR3 length equals 12 residues. V shed 5 bases and J shed 3 bases, with 9 bases lying between them.

The CDR3 nucleotides read TGTGCCAGCAGTCCGGGACACACGCAAGAGACCCAGTACTTC. Translated: CASSPGHTQETQYF. The chain recombines TRBV4-2 with TRBJ2-5, with a weak D call TRBD1 (6 bases). Trimming pared 6 bases from V and 2 bases from J, leaving 13 bases between. Germline V gene data show CDR1 as LGHNA and CDR2 as YNFKEQ. The CDR3 has 14 residues.